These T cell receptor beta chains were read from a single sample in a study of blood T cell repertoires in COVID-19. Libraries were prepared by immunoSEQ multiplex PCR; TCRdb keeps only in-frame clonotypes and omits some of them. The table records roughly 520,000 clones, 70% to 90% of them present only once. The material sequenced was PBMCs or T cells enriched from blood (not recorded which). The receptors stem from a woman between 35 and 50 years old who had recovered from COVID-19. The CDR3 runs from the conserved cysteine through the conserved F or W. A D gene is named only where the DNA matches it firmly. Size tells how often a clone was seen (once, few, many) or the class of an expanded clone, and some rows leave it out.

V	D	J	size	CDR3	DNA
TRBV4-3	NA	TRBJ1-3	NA	CASSQEGGRGGGNTIYF	TGCGCCAGCAGCCAAGAGGGTGGGCGGGGAGGAGGAAACACCATATATTTT
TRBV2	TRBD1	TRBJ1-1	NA	CASRNRGTEAFF	TGTGCCAGCAGGAACAGGGGCACTGAAGCTTTCTTT
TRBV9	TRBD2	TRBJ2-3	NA	CASSVGLAAATDTQYF	TGTGCCAGCAGCGTAGGACTAGCGGCAGCCACAGATACGCAGTATTTT
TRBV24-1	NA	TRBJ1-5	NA	CATSGTYPQPQHF	TGTGCCACCAGTGGGACATACCCACAGCCCCAGCATTTT
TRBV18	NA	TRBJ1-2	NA	CASSPPGESNYGYTF	TGTGCCAGCTCACCTCCGGGAGAGTCTAACTATGGCTACACCTTC
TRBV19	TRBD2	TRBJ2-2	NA	CASSSGRANNGELFF	TGTGCCAGTAGTAGCGGGAGGGCCAATAACGGGGAGCTGTTTTTT
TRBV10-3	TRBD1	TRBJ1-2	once	CAISEMGQQANYGYTF	TGTGCCATCAGCGAAATGGGACAGCAAGCTAACTATGGCTACACCTTC
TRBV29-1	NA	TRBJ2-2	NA	CSVEKGLGTGELFF	TGCAGCGTTGAAAAGGGGTTGGGGACCGGGGAGCTGTTTTTT
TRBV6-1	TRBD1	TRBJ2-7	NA	CASSENPGQGGFYEQYF	TGTGCCAGCAGTGAAAACCCAGGACAGGGGGGATTTTACGAGCAGTACTTC
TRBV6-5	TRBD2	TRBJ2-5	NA	CASSYGTGTSGETQYF	TGTGCCAGCAGTTACGGAACCGGGACTAGCGGAGAGACCCAGTACTTC
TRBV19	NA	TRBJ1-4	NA	CASSILVTLVNEKLFF	TGTGCCAGTAGTATCCTAGTAACCCTTGTAAATGAAAAACTGTTTTTT
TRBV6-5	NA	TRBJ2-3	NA	CASRWTESTDTQYF	TGTGCCAGCAGATGGACAGAGAGCACAGATACGCAGTATTTT
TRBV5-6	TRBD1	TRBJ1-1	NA	CASSLAPTGATEAFF	TGTGCCAGCAGCCTGGCCCCGACAGGGGCCACTGAAGCTTTCTTT
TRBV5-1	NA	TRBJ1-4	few	CASRSSGRNEKLFF	TGCGCCAGCAGGTCCTCAGGTCGGAATGAAAAACTGTTTTTT
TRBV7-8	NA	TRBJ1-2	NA	CASSLAVNDFYGYTF	TGTGCCAGCAGCCTTGCCGTAAATGACTTCTATGGCTACACCTTC
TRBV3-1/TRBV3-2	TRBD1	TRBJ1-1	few	CASSRQGGPHYEAFF	TGTGCCAGCAGCCGACAGGGGGGACCCCACTACGAAGCTTTCTTT
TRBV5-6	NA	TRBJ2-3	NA	CASSLGGLGGPSTDTQYF	TGTGCCAGCAGCTTAGGCGGGCTGGGCGGCCCTAGCACAGATACGCAGTATTTT
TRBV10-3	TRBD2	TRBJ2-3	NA	CAISESGLAGTDTQYF	TGTGCCATCAGTGAGTCGGGACTAGCGGGCACAGATACGCAGTATTTT
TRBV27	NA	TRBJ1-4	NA	CASSFGRGNEKLFF	TGTGCCAGCAGTTTCGGAAGGGGGAATGAAAAACTGTTTTTT
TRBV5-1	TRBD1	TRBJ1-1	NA	CASRKAEGASEAFF	TGCGCCAGCAGGAAGGCAGAGGGGGCTTCTGAAGCTTTCTTT
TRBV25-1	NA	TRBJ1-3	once	CASSNPRNTIYF	TGTGCCAGCAGTAACCCTAGAAACACCATATATTTT
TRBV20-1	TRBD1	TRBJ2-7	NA	CSATTGNEQYF	TGCAGTGCTACGACAGGGAACGAGCAGTACTTC
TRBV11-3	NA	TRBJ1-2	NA	CASSLGPNYGYTF	TGTGCCAGCAGCTTAGGGCCTAACTATGGCTACACCTTC
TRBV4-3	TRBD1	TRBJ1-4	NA	CASSQESTGRGKLFF	TGCGCCAGCAGCCAAGAATCGACAGGGCGGGGAAAACTGTTTTTT
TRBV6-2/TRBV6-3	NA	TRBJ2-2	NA	CASSTTRGAPTGELFF	TGTGCCAGCAGTACAACCAGGGGGGCGCCCACCGGGGAGCTGTTTTTT
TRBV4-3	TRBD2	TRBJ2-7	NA	CASSQSPGLAGGYSYEQYF	TGCGCCAGCAGCCAGAGTCCGGGACTAGCGGGAGGGTACTCCTACGAGCAGTACTTC
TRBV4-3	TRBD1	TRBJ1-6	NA	CASSQDNPGGNSPLHF	TGCGCCAGCAGCCAAGATAATCCAGGGGGTAATTCACCCCTCCACTTT
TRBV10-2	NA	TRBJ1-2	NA	CASSRAISDYGYTF	TGCGCCAGCAGTCGAGCTATCTCGGACTATGGCTACACCTTC
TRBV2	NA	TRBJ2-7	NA	CASSERRGPYFEQYF	TGTGCCAGCAGTGAAAGGAGGGGACCGTATTTCGAGCAGTACTTC
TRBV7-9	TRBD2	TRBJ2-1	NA	CASSDPVVAGRAGEQFF	TGTGCCAGCAGCGACCCCGTAGTAGCGGGAAGGGCCGGTGAGCAGTTCTTC
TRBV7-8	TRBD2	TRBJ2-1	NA	CASSLSGSSYNEQFF	TGTGCCAGCAGCTTAAGCGGGAGCTCCTACAATGAGCAGTTCTTC
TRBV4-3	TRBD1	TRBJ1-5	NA	CASSQDFNPGQGGQPQHF	TGCGCCAGCAGCCAAGATTTCAATCCGGGACAGGGGGGTCAGCCCCAGCATTTT
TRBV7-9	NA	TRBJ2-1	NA	CASSLAGVVNEQFF	TGTGCCAGCAGCTTAGCGGGAGTGGTGAATGAGCAGTTCTTC
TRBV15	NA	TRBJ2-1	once	CATAIGADEQFF	TGTGCCACCGCGATAGGGGCCGATGAGCAGTTCTTC
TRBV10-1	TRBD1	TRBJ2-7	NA	CASSYRDRGSSYEQYF	TGCGCCAGCAGTTACCGGGACAGGGGGAGCTCCTACGAGCAGTACTTC
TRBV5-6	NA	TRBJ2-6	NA	CASSLVLSWSSGANVLTF	TGTGCCAGCAGCTTGGTCCTGAGCTGGTCCTCTGGGGCCAACGTCCTGACTTTC
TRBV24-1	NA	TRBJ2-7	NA	CATIGAGNF	TGTGCCACCATAGGTGCCGGGAACTTC
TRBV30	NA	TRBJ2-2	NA	CAFLGGSSANTGELFF	TGTGCCTTCCTCGGAGGGTCCAGCGCGAACACCGGGGAGCTGTTTTTT
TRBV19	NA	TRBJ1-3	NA	CASSKDSGSGNTIYF	TGTGCCAGTAGTAAGGACAGCGGCTCTGGAAACACCATATATTTT
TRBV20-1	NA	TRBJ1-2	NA	CSASEEGGYTF	TGCAGTGCCTCAGAGGAGGGTGGCTACACCTTC
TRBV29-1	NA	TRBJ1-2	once	CSVRGREGRGYTF	TGCAGCGTTAGAGGCAGGGAGGGTCGTGGCTACACCTTC
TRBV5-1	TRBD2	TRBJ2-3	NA	CASSLGGGSGSTDTQYF	TGCGCCAGCAGCTTGGGAGGCGGTAGCGGGAGCACAGATACGCAGTATTTT
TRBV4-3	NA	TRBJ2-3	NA	CASSPLAGGVDTQYF	TGCGCCAGCAGCCCACTTGCCGGGGGAGTCGATACGCAGTATTTT
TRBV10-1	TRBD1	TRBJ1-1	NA	CASSGQEASGGNTEAFF	TGCGCCAGCAGCGGACAGGAGGCATCCGGGGGCAACACTGAAGCTTTCTTT
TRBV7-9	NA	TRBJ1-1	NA	CASRLTDTEAFF	TGTGCCAGCAGGCTGACAGACACTGAAGCTTTCTTT